The 2 T cell receptor beta chains below were found in one sample sequenced in a study of cytomegalovirus exposure and HLA in healthy donors. With 60 Vbeta and 13 Jbeta primers, the PCR was carried out. The repertoire was sequenced with immunoSEQ multiplex PCR; TCRdb's copy has only in-frame clones and lacks some. The repertoire holds 110,000 or so clones, with 60% to 85% as singletons. Sequencing input: PBMCs. Receptor source: a female donor in good health and CMV-seronegative.

The genes are TRBV19 and TRBJ2-7, with 7 nucleotides matching TRBD2. The CDR3 spans 15 residues. V shed 6 bases, J shed 7 bases, and the junction held 15 bases outside the gene matches. CDR1 is LNHDA, CDR2 SQIVND, per germline (reference sequence). CDR3 protein: CASSSDGLLGGEQYF. The DNA for the CDR3 is TGTGCCAGTAGCTCGGACGGCCTACTGGGAGGGGAGCAGTACTTC.

The rearrangement links TRBV10-3 to TRBJ1-1; tentatively, D is TRBD1 (6 bases). Germline CDR1 ENHRY, CDR2 SYGVKD. Trimming pared 7 bases from V and 8 bases from J, leaving 11 bases between. This CDR3 has 11 amino acids. The chain's CDR3 is CAITAGTEAFF. The DNA for the CDR3 is TGTGCCATCACCGCCGGGACAGAAGCTTTCTTT.